This TCR beta chain was recorded in a study of T cells in Graves' hyperthyroidism and ophthalmopathy. Across the whole study: The blood sample was taken at first diagnosis, before treatment began. Points from the study as a whole: In the analysis, a 13 V-J model separated ophthalmopathy from stable hyperthyroidism.

V dropped 6 bases and J dropped 2; count of bases not matched to a gene: 13. CDR1 is DFQATT, CDR2 SNEGSKA, per germline (reference sequence). The length of the CDR3 is 16 residues. Source material for PBMCs was 10 ml fresh peripheral blood. This clonotype has a count of ten or more. Its target is unknown. Amplification of TCR beta CDR3 regions used RNA as the template. The primer set for the first-round RT-PCR of the TCR CDR3 was HTBI. TCRdb reprocessed the multiplex PCR reads with MiXCR, giving one entry per CDR3 protein. The sample holds hundreds of thousands of distinct CDR3 sequences, around 16% seen once.

The chain carries TRBV20-1 and TRBJ1-5; 7 bases map to TRBD1. The TCR sequence derives from a woman in her thirties or forties with Graves' ophthalmopathy. Sample: blood. CDR3 in amino acids: CSAVQRGTGGNQPQHF. The CDR3 coding sequence is TGCAGTGCAGTCCAAAGGGGCACAGGGGGCAATCAGCCCCAGCATTTT.